The clone carrying this T cell receptor (beta chain) was seen many times. Its antigen is unknown. Preparation of the unsorted libraries drew on 2 million PBMCs stored at -80 C. The V gene's germline CDR1 is LGHDT and CDR2 YNNKEL (reference sequence). The ends lost 5 bases at V and 6 bases at J; junction bases unmatched: 21. The CDR3 extends over 18 amino acids. The entry originates in a study of neurological immune-mediated disorders. General study results and limits: Expanded clones shared no identical CDR3 amino acid sequences across subjects, which suggested private TCR-beta repertoires in all groups.

The cDNA came from 5'RACE with 10-nucleotide random UMIs. TCRdb analysed the 5' RACE reads with MiXCR anew, one entry per CDR3 protein. The top ten hold about a tenth of the sample, which has 25,000 to 35,000 distinct CDR3 sequences, about 1.6% seen once. This clonotype was sampled from a woman under 40 with multiple sclerosis. This chain connects TRBV3-1 to TRBJ1-1; 7 positions match TRBD1. What was sequenced was PBMCs. DNA for the CDR3: TGTGCCAGCAGCGGAAGACAGGGCTTGGCCCAGAGGTCTCCTGAAGCTTTCTTT. Translation gives CASSGRQGLAQRSPEAFF.